Listed here are 22 T cell receptor beta chains from one sample, sequenced in a study of blood T cells in healthy people across ages. A second about 6 to 11 cycle PCR used barcoded and J-beta primers. TCRdb recomputed calls from the 5' RACE reads with MiXCR, one row per CDR3 protein. The table records some 1.4 million distinct CDR3 sequences, approximately 40% of them present only once. The sample consisted of blood. These receptors were obtained from a woman aged 18-35 years in good health.

About this clonotype itself: At one boundary the junction diverges from the germline segment, which might be a read error. V usage is TRBV20-1 and J usage is TRBJ2-1, with a possible D match to TRBD2 (6 bases). Germline values: CDR1 DFQATT, CDR2 SNEGSKA (reference sequence). The CDR3 extends over 15 amino acids. The CDR3 reads CGAPPRDLMYNEQFF. In DNA form, the CDR3 reads TGCGGTGCGCCCCCCCGGGACTTAATGTACAATGAGCAGTTCTTC.

This clonotype showed up just a few times. Sequence at one end of the junction differs from germline and may be a read error. CDR3 nucleotides: TGTGCTAGCAGCTTCTCCGGACTACGTGGCGATCAGCCCCAGCATTTT. Protein product: CASSFSGLRGDQPQHF. The chain joins TRBV7-7 to TRBJ1-5; D is unresolved. Germline CDR1 is SSHAT and CDR2 is FNYEAQ (reference sequence). This CDR3 has 16 amino acids.

About this clonotype: One end of the junction varies from germline; a read error may be responsible. The chain is built from TRBV7-2 and TRBJ2-1; 11 nucleotides agree with TRBD2. This CDR3 spans 18 amino acids. CDR1 is SGHTA and CDR2 is FQGNSA in the germline V gene. CDR3 nucleotides: TGTGCCAGCATTCCGTGGCTAGCGGGGGGATCTCCCTACGATGAGCAGTTCTTC. It yields the protein CASIPWLAGGSPYDEQFF.

The chain is built from TRBV30 and TRBJ2-7; 7 nucleotides agree with TRBD2. Looked up from germline, CDR1 is GTSNPN and CDR2 is SVGIG (reference sequence). This CDR3 is 14 amino acids long. Unmatched junction bases numbered 9, after V lost 4 bases and J lost 3 bases. The CDR3 DNA reads as TGTGCCTGGATGGCGAGCGGGAAAAACTACGAGCAGTACTTC. This translates into CAWMASGKNYEQYF.

The chain has TRBV6-6 and TRBJ2-3; D call uncertain. The CDR3 extends over 14 amino acids. The V gene lost 4 bases and the J gene lost 0 bases, with 8 bases spanning the gap. CDR1 is MNHNY and CDR2 is SVGAGI in the germline V gene (reference sequence). This CDR3 is CASSLPTSTDTQYF. In DNA form, the CDR3 reads TGTGCCAGCAGTTTACCGACTAGCACAGATACGCAGTATTTT.

The V gene is TRBV28, the J gene TRBJ2-2; D is perhaps TRBD1 (5 bases). CDR3 length: 16 residues. Looked up from germline, CDR1 is MDHEN and CDR2 is SYDVKM. V lost 6 bases and J lost 0, with 14 bases in between. The CDR3 bases are TGTGCCAGCAGACCACACAGGACCGCGAACACCGGGGAGCTGTTTTTT. As protein: CASRPHRTANTGELFF.

The chain carries TRBV5-1 and TRBJ2-5, with D unresolved. Trimming removed 0 bases at V and 5 bases at J, with 11 bases between. Germline values: CDR1 SGHRS, CDR2 YFSETQ. The CDR3 has 14 residues. For the CDR3, the DNA is TGCGCCAGCAGCTTGGACGGACGTCGGGAGACCCAGTACTTC. This translates into CASSLDGRRETQYF.

The chain recombines TRBV6-6 with TRBJ2-7; TRBD2 is a possible D gene (6 bases). The CDR3 totals 13 residues. The germline gives CDR1 MNHNY, CDR2 SVGAGI (reference sequence). The V and J ends lost 8 bases and 0 bases respectively, with 11 bases between them. The CDR3: CASDRESSYEQYF. CDR3 coding DNA: TGTGCCAGCGACCGGGAGAGCTCCTACGAGCAGTACTTC.

This clonotype was counted a single time. The rearrangement joins TRBV6-2 or TRBV6-3 to TRBJ2-5, with D possibly TRBD2 on 5 matching bases. The CDR3 consists of 17 residues. V was pared by 7 bases and J by 0 bases, with 21 bases between. Germline CDR1 is MNHEY and CDR2 is SVGEGT. CDR3 nucleotides: TGTGCCAGCAAAGAATCGGGTAGGGCGGGCCACCAAGAGACCCAGTACTTC. Translated: CASKESGRAGHQETQYF.

This CDR3 is CASNNEGEARDTQYF. CDR3 coding DNA: TGTGCCAGCAACAACGAGGGGGAGGCGAGAGATACGCAGTATTTT. V usage is TRBV13 and J usage is TRBJ2-3; either TRBD1 or TRBD2 may fit D (6 bases each). V dropped 7 bases and J dropped 5 bases, with 19 bases sitting between them. Germline CDR1 reads PRHDT; CDR2 reads FYEKMQ (reference sequence). The CDR3 consists of 15 residues.

This chain connects TRBV20-1 to TRBJ2-3; 9 bases agree with TRBD2. The CDR3 spans 15 residues. The ends lost 3 bases at V and 2 bases at J; junction bases unmatched: 6. Germline CDR1 reads DFQATT; CDR2 reads SNEGSKA (reference sequence). The CDR3 DNA is TGCAGTGCTAGTGGTAGCGGGGGTCTCACAGATACGCAGTATTTT. This encodes CSASGSGGLTDTQYF.

This clonotype was picked up a small number of times. The V call is TRBV12-3 or TRBV12-4, the J call TRBJ2-1; 14 nucleotides match TRBD2. V shed 6 bases, J shed 0 bases, and the junction held 10 bases outside the gene matches. CDR3 length: 19 amino acids. CDR3 nucleotides: TGTGCCAGCAGCCCGGGACTAGCGGGGGCCATGTTCTCCTACAATGAGCAGTTCTTC. It yields the protein CASSPGLAGAMFSYNEQFF.

The sample holds a few counts of this clonotype. This chain uses TRBV6-1 with TRBJ2-3, with 8 nucleotides matching TRBD2. After removal of 4 bases from V and 0 bases from J, the junction contained 6 bases not matched to a gene. CDR1 is MNHNS, CDR2 SASEGT, per germline. The CDR3 has 16 amino acids. For the CDR3, the DNA is TGTGCCAGCAGTGCCCTCTCTAGCGGGAGCACAGATACGCAGTATTTT. It yields the protein CASSALSSGSTDTQYF.

The chain has TRBV7-9 and TRBJ2-1; D gene unclear. The CDR3 consists of 10 residues. Germline V gives CDR1 SEHNR, CDR2 FQNEAQ (reference sequence). CDR3 coding DNA: TGTGCGGCTTCGTACAATGAGCAGTTCTTC. Protein: CAASYNEQFF.

This rearrangement joins TRBV11-2 to TRBJ1-2; 7 nucleotides match TRBD1. With 4 bases clipped from V and 3 bases from J, the junction kept 11 bases outside the gene matches. CDR1 and CDR2 (germline): SGHAT, FQNNGV. This CDR3 spans 16 amino acids. The CDR3 loop reads CASSSPRQGKYYGYTF. The CDR3 DNA reads TGTGCCAGCAGCTCCCCCCGACAGGGCAAGTACTATGGCTACACCTTC.

This clonotype was found a few times. This CDR3 reads CSARASGTGTYEQYF. The CDR3 bases are TGCAGTGCTAGAGCATCCGGGACAGGGACCTACGAGCAGTACTTC. The chain combines TRBV20-1 with TRBJ2-7; TRBD1 agrees at 9 bases. The germline V gene encodes CDR1 DFQATT and CDR2 SNEGSKA (reference sequence). The V segment lost 1 base and the J segment 2 bases; nucleotides outside the gene matches: 6. The CDR3 loop spans 15 amino acids.

This clonotype was detected only a few times. The chain has TRBV15 and TRBJ2-5; 11 bases are a match to TRBD2. V dropped 1 base and J dropped 5; count of bases not matched to a gene: 12. From germline, CDR1 is LNHNV and CDR2 YYDKDF (reference sequence). The CDR3 length is 18 residues. The CDR3 sequence is CATSRVALAGDSHETQYF. The CDR3 nucleotides read TGTGCCACCAGCAGAGTAGCACTAGCGGGAGACAGCCACGAGACCCAGTACTTC.

DNA for the CDR3: TGCAGTGCTACACCCGGGACTGAGTTACTGGAGGCCCAGTACTTC. This gives the protein CSATPGTELLEAQYF. The J gene is TRBJ2-5, the V gene TRBV20-1, with D perhaps matching TRBD2 (6 bases). Germline CDR1 and CDR2: DFQATT and SNEGSKA (reference sequence). Trimming took off 4 bases at V and 9 bases at J, with 24 bases between the two ends. The CDR3 runs to 15 residues.

This clonotype appeared once. The CDR3 protein is CASRTGPPGEQYF. CDR3 DNA: TGTGCCAGCAGGACCGGGCCCCCCGGTGAGCAGTACTTC. The chain has TRBV6-6 and TRBJ2-5; D ambiguous. Deletions cut 6 bases from V and 11 bases from J, with 19 bases between. Germline V gene data show CDR1 as MNHNY and CDR2 as SVGAGI (reference sequence). CDR3 length: 13 amino acids.

With respect to this clonotype: A junction boundary mismatches the germline segment, possibly from a read error. The chain combines TRBV12-3 or TRBV12-4 with TRBJ2-6; tentative D call: TRBD1 (5 bases). There are 14 residues in the CDR3. The CDR3 DNA sequence: TGTGCGTCGGGCAGGAACTCTGGGGCCAACGTCCCGACTTTC. It yields the protein CASGRNSGANVPTF.

The sample holds a few counts of this clonotype. The rearrangement joins TRBV20-1 to TRBJ2-3; maybe TRBD1 (5 bases). CDR3 length equals 12 residues. CDR1 is DFQATT and CDR2 is SNEGSKA in the germline V gene (reference sequence). V lost 2 bases and J lost 3, with 6 bases in between. The CDR3 bases are TGCAGTGCTAGACCAGGGACAGATACGCAGTATTTT. Its protein product is CSARPGTDTQYF.

In DNA form, the CDR3 reads TGTGCCAGCTCCCCCGGGACACAGCTTTCCTACGAGCAGTACTTC. Translating gives CASSPGTQLSYEQYF. The chain recombines TRBV18 with TRBJ2-7, with D maybe TRBD1 (6 bases). This CDR3 is 15 amino acids long. Trimming shortened V by 6 bases and J by 1 base, and 16 bases separated the two germline ends. CDR1 is KGHSH, CDR2 LQKENI, per germline.